This entry features one TCR beta chain sequence. The antigen remains unidentified. The source of the sample is a study of radiation and T cells in renal cell carcinoma. Whole-study results and caveats: From baseline, blood top tumor clonotypes peaked at 2 weeks post-radiation.

Data came from immunoSEQ multiplex PCR; TCRdb stores just in-frame clones and leaves some out. The sample records 70,000 or so clones, 82% being singletons. Documented time point: blood 2 weeks post-SBRT. Treatment in this sample: 15 Gy SBRT to primary tumor, nephrectomy 4 weeks later. The tumor was a clear cell renal cell carcinoma. The CDR3 covers 15 residues. J lost 8 bases, V lost 4 bases, and 6 bases had no gene match. Germline V lookup: CDR1 SGHDN, CDR2 FVKESK. This sample comprised blood, obtained from a patient whose treatment included radiotherapy and nephrectomy. This sequence originates from a man aged 60 to 69 with renal cell carcinoma. The J gene is TRBJ2-1, the V gene TRBV14, with 12 bases lining up with TRBD2. CDR3 in DNA: TGTGCCAGCAGCCCCGGACTAGCGGGGTGGGATGAGCAGTTCTTC. It translates to CASSPGLAGWDEQFF.